Below are 18 T cell receptor beta chains sequenced from a single sample in a study of blood T cell repertoires in COVID-19. Here immunoSEQ multiplex PCR was the method, and the copy in TCRdb shows in-frame clones only, minus some. This sample has around 100,000 clones, with roughly four fifths found just once. Source material: peripheral blood. Receptors originate from a man between 40 and 49 years old with active or convalescent COVID-19.

This chain joins TRBV24-1 and TRBJ2-3, with 8 bases aligning to TRBD1. This CDR3 is built from 17 residues. In germline, CDR1 is KGHDR, CDR2 SFDVKD. V dropped 3 bases and J dropped 1; count of bases not matched to a gene: 8. The CDR3: CATSDPPGQGGTDTQYF. As DNA, the CDR3 is TGTGCCACCAGTGATCCCCCTGGACAGGGAGGCACAGATACGCAGTATTTT.

The CDR3 bases are TGTGCCAGCAGCTTAAGCGACAGCATGAACACTGAAGCTTTCTTT. Encoded protein: CASSLSDSMNTEAFF. This chain joins TRBV5-4 and TRBJ1-1, with D perhaps TRBD1 (5 bases). V was shortened by 2 bases and J by 0 bases, with 11 bases between the two germline ends. The CDR3 loop spans 15 amino acids. Germline lookup yields CDR1 SGHNT and CDR2 YYREEE (reference sequence).

This chain uses TRBV19 with TRBJ2-7, with 7 bases identical to TRBD1. The CDR3 is 15 amino acids. Germline V gene sequence: CDR1 LNHDA, CDR2 SQIVND (reference sequence). V shed 6 bases, J shed 0 bases, and the junction held 8 bases outside the gene matches. The CDR3 DNA follows: TGTGCCAGTAGGGAAACCGGGACAGCCTCCTACGAGCAGTACTTC. This gives the protein CASRETGTASYEQYF.

The chain uses TRBV20-1 and TRBJ2-3; possibly TRBD1 for D (5 bases). Germline V CDR1 and CDR2: DFQATT, SNEGSKA (reference sequence). The CDR3 loop spans 17 amino acids. The ends were cut back, 6 bases at V and 0 bases at J, with 22 bases in the middle. CDR3 DNA sequence: TGCAGTGCCAGTGGCCCTGGCCTGTGGGGCAGCACAGATACGCAGTATTTT. This encodes CSASGPGLWGSTDTQYF.

The chain carries TRBV9 and TRBJ1-3; weak D call: TRBD1 (5 bases). Trimming shortened V by 0 bases and J by 7 bases, and 5 bases separated the two germline ends. The CDR3 length is 12 residues. CDR1 is SGDLS, CDR2 YYNGEE, per germline. CDR3 sequence reads: CASSVGGNTIYF. The CDR3 DNA sequence: TGTGCCAGCAGCGTAGGGGGCAACACCATATATTTT.

This chain joins TRBV5-6 and TRBJ2-7; TRBD2 aligns across 7 bases. CDR1 SGHDT and CDR2 YYEEEE come from the germline V gene. This CDR3 comprises 14 residues. Trimming cost V 1 base and J 2 bases; bases outside gene matches: 3. CDR3 amino acids: CASSLISGPYEQYF. CDR3 DNA: TGTGCCAGCAGCTTGATTAGCGGGCCCTACGAGCAGTACTTC. Complete variable domain (other parts from reference TRBV5-6 and TRBJ2-7): DAGVTQSPTHLIKTRGQQVTLRCSPKSGHDTVSWYQQALGQGPQFIFQYYEEEERQRGNFPDRFSGHQFPNYSSELNVNALLLGDSALYLCASSLISGPYEQYFGPGTRLTVT.

CDR3 DNA sequence: TGTGCCAGCAAGTCCGGGACAGGGGGGTATGGCTACACCTTC. Translation gives CASKSGTGGYGYTF. The V call is TRBV6-4, the J call TRBJ1-2; 11 bases agree with TRBD1. Germline CDR1 MRHNA, CDR2 SNTAGT. The CDR3 consists of 14 residues. With 7 bases clipped from V and 5 bases from J, the junction kept 6 bases outside the gene matches.

V gene TRBV7-9 combines with J gene TRBJ2-1; 9 bases align to TRBD1. V shed 7 bases, J shed 7 bases, and the junction held 5 bases outside the gene matches. Germline CDR1 reads SEHNR; CDR2 reads FQNEAQ (reference sequence). The CDR3 is 13 amino acids. This CDR3 is CASIQTGGNEQFF. CDR3 DNA sequence: TGTGCCAGCATCCAGACAGGGGGGAATGAGCAGTTCTTC.

The chain has TRBV6-5 and TRBJ1-4, with unresolved D. The CDR3 totals 15 residues. The V end lost 0 bases, the J end lost 0 bases, and 5 bases lay between the germline ends. Germline values: CDR1 MNHEY, CDR2 SVGAGI. Here the CDR3 reads CASSYSSTTNEKLFF. Written as DNA, the CDR3 is TGTGCCAGCAGTTACTCATCCACAACTAATGAAAAACTGTTTTTT.

The rearrangement joins TRBV19 to TRBJ2-5; 8 positions agree with TRBD1. The CDR3 totals 13 residues. Trimming at V came to 9 bases and at J to 3 bases, leaving 6 bases not matched to a gene. Germline V gene sequence: CDR1 LNHDA, CDR2 SQIVND (reference sequence). The CDR3 protein is CASRDRPKETQYF. CDR3 coding DNA: TGTGCCAGCCGGGACAGGCCTAAAGAGACCCAGTACTTC. The full variable domain, in which reference TRBV19 and TRBJ2-5 provide the parts outside the CDR3, is DGGITQSPKYLFRKEGQNVTLSCEQNLNHDAMYWYRQDPGQGLRLIYYSQIVNDFQKGDIAEGYSVSREKKESFPLTVTSAQKNPTAFYLCASRDRPKETQYFGPGTRLLVL.

This clone was detected once. V is TRBV5-1 and J is TRBJ2-5; tentatively, D is TRBD1 (6 bases). The CDR3 sequence is 14 residues long. With 3 bases removed from V and 1 base from J, the gap between germline ends came to 10 bases. The germline V gene encodes CDR1 SGHRS and CDR2 YFSETQ. The CDR3 spells CASSSGHRQETQYF. In DNA, the CDR3 is TGCGCCAGCAGCTCGGGACACCGCCAAGAGACCCAGTACTTC.

The gene calls are TRBV28 and TRBJ1-4, with D possibly TRBD1 on 5 matching bases. V lost 5 bases and J lost 8, with 9 bases in between. CDR3 length: 12 amino acids. Germline CDR1 reads MDHEN; CDR2 reads SYDVKM. CDR3 DNA: TGTGCCAGCAGTCGGGACTTCGAAAAACTGTTTTTT. Its protein is CASSRDFEKLFF.

V and J are TRBV7-2 and TRBJ2-3, with 7 bases identical to TRBD1. V dropped 4 bases and J dropped 2; count of bases not matched to a gene: 9. The germline CDR1 and CDR2 sequences are SGHTA and FQGNSA. This CDR3 spans 16 amino acids. CDR3: CASSSRQGLVTDTQYF. The DNA for the CDR3 is TGTGCCAGCAGCTCGAGACAGGGCCTAGTCACAGATACGCAGTATTTT.

This clone was found once. The V gene is TRBV11-2, the J gene TRBJ2-1; TRBD1 aligns across 11 bases. The CDR3 runs to 14 residues. V lost 4 bases to trimming and J lost 9 bases; unmatched junction nucleotides: 5. Germline loops: CDR1 SGHAT, CDR2 FQNNGV. CDR3 DNA: TGTGCCAGCAGCTCCGGGACAGGGGGGGGTGAGCAGTTCTTC. Translating it yields CASSSGTGGGEQFF.

This sequence joins TRBV6-5 and TRBJ1-6; a weak D match, TRBD1 (6 bases). Germline V gene sequence: CDR1 MNHEY, CDR2 SVGAGI. The CDR3 runs to 15 residues. The V gene lost 6 bases and the J gene lost 10 bases, with 19 bases spanning the gap. Here the CDR3 DNA reads TGTGCCAGCAGGCAGGGGCGTTTTATTGACTCACCCCTCCACTTT. Its translation is CASRQGRFIDSPLHF.

This chain joins TRBV20-1 and TRBJ2-3, with 8 bases lining up with TRBD2. This CDR3 has 13 amino acids. Germline V CDR1 and CDR2: DFQATT, SNEGSKA (reference sequence). The V and J ends lost 3 bases and 1 base, in that order; junction bases with no gene match: 0. This CDR3 reads CSASSGGTDTQYF. In DNA form, the CDR3 reads TGCAGTGCTAGTAGCGGGGGCACAGATACGCAGTATTTT.

This CDR3 is CASSVGGATGANVLTF. DNA of the CDR3: TGTGCCAGCAGCGTAGGCGGGGCGACTGGGGCCAACGTCCTGACTTTC. The chain couples TRBV9 to TRBJ2-6, with TRBD2 as a possible D gene (6 bases). V was trimmed by 0 bases and J by 2 bases, leaving 9 bases between them. This CDR3 contains 16 residues. CDR1 is SGDLS, CDR2 YYNGEE, per germline. The full variable domain, rest sourced from reference TRBV9 and TRBJ2-6, is DSGVTQTPKHLITATGQRVTLRCSPRSGDLSVYWYQQSLDQGLQFLIQYYNGEERAKGNILERFSAQQFPDLHSELNLSSLELGDSALYFCASSVGGATGANVLTFGAGSRLTVL.

The table lists this clone with a few counts. The CDR3 sequence: CASSPGQQTTNEKLFF. In DNA form, the CDR3 reads TGTGCCAGCTCACCAGGGCAACAGACAACTAATGAAAAACTGTTTTTT. The chain couples TRBV18 to TRBJ1-4, with D uncertain. CDR1 is KGHSH and CDR2 is LQKENI in the germline V gene. V was pared by 2 bases and J by 0 bases, with 10 bases between. The CDR3 is made up of 16 amino acids. Full variable domain (rest looked up from reference TRBV18 and TRBJ1-4): NAGVMQNPRHLVRRRGQEARLRCSPMKGHSHVYWYRQLPEEGLKFMVYLQKENIIDESGMPKERFSAEFPKEGPSILRIQQVVRGDSAAYFCASSPGQQTTNEKLFFGSGTQLSVL.